This T cell receptor beta chain came from a study of cytomegalovirus exposure and HLA in healthy donors. Study-wide results and caveats: Association with HLA alleles at 0.05 false discovery rate was found for approximately 18,000 TCR beta sequences in a later analysis.

A multiplex PCR was run with 60 Vbeta primers and 13 Jbeta primers. The assay was immunoSEQ multiplex PCR, and TCRdb's table has in-frame clones only and misses some. Among some 140,000 clones listed, approximately 62% were seen once. Regarding this clone: Its antigen remains unknown.

The CDR3 covers 16 residues. V was trimmed by 0 bases and J by 2 bases, leaving 11 bases between them. Germline V gene lookup returns CDR1 SGHTA and CDR2 FQGNSA. Sequenced input: PBMCs. V usage is TRBV7-2 and J usage is TRBJ2-1; TRBD2 is a possible D gene (5 bases). This clonotype originated in a human donor in good health. In DNA, the CDR3 is TGTGCCAGCAGCTTAGCCGGGGATGGCACCTACAATGAGCAGTTCTTC. Protein: CASSLAGDGTYNEQFF.